The T cell receptor beta chain under discussion was sequenced for a study of CD8+CD57+ T cells in acquired aplastic anemia. CDR3 and TCR beta VDJ profiling relied on genomic DNA as the template. Each CDR3 protein gets one entry after TCRdb re-called the reads with MiXCR. The table lists about 190,000 distinct CDR3 sequences, less than 70% of them singletons. The germline V gene encodes CDR1 LNHDA and CDR2 SQIVND (reference sequence). The CDR3 is 15 amino acids. The junction had 11 bases not matched to a gene; V was cut back by 5 bases and J by 6 bases. Specimen: sorted CD4+, CD8+, or CD8+CD57+ T cells (not recorded which) from PBMCs. The chain combines TRBV19 with TRBJ1-1; TRBD1 aligns across 8 bases. The sequence was collected from a human donor in good health, serving as a control. CDR3 region: CASSPEGQGVAEAFF. DNA of the CDR3: TGTGCCAGTAGTCCCGAAGGACAGGGTGTCGCTGAAGCTTTCTTT.